Sequencing of this T cell receptor beta chain was carried out in a study of monozygotic twins with inflammatory bowel disease. Germline loops: CDR1 DFQATT, CDR2 SNEGSKA (reference sequence). The length of the CDR3 is 14 residues. Used for each TCR library was 3500 ng of total RNA. Added by template switching were UMIs that each held a 6-nucleotide sample barcode. One entry per CDR3 protein, without DNA, is what TCRdb gives after re-calling the 5' RACE reads. The sample spans approximately 420,000 distinct CDR3 sequences; the ten largest clones claim under 3%. The genes are TRBV20-1 and TRBJ2-3; the TCRdb call, TRBD1, lacks DNA for checking. The sequenced material came from blood. This receptor was obtained from a human donor with ulcerative colitis or Crohn's disease, or a healthy co-twin of an affected twin (not recorded which). The CDR3 spells CSARRGYDTDTQYF.